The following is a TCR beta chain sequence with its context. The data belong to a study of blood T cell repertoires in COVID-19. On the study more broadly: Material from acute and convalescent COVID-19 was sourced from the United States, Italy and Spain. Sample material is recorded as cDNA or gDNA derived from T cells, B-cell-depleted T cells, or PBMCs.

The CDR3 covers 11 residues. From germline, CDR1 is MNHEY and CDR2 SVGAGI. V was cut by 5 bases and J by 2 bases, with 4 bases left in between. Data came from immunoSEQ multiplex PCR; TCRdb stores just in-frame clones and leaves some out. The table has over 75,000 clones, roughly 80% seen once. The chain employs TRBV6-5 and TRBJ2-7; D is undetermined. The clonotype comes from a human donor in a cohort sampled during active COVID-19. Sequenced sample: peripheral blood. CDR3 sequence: CASSSTYEQYF. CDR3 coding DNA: TGTGCCAGCAGTAGCACCTACGAGCAGTACTTC.